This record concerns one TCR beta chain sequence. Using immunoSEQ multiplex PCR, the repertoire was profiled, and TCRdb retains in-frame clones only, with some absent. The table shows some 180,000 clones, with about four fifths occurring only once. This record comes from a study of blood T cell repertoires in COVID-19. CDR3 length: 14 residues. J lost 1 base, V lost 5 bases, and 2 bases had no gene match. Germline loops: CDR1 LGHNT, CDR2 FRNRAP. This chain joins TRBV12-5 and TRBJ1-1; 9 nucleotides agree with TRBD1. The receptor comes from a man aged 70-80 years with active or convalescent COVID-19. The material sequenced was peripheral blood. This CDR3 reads CASGPDRGNTEAFF. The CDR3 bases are TGTGCTAGTGGTCCGGACAGGGGGAACACTGAAGCTTTCTTT.